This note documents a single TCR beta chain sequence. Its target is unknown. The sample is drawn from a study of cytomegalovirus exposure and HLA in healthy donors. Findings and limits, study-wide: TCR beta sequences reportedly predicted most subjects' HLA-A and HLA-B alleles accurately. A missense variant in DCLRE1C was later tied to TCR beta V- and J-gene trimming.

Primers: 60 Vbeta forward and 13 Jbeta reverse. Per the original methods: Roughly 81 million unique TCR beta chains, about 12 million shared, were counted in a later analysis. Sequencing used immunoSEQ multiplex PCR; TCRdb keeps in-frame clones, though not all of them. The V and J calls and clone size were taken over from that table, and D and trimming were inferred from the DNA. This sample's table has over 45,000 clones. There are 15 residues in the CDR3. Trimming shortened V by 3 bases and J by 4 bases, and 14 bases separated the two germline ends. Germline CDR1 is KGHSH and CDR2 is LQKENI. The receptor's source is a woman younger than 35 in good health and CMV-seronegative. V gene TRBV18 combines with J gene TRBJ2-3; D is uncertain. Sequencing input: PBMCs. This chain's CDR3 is CASSPPQAVADTQYF. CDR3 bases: TGTGCCAGCTCACCTCCTCAGGCCGTAGCAGATACGCAGTATTTT.